This is a list of T cell receptor beta chains from one sample in a study of blood T cell repertoires in COVID-19. The assay was immunoSEQ multiplex PCR, and TCRdb's table has in-frame clones only and misses some. This table holds about 160,000 clones, about 74% found once. Input material: peripheral blood. All receptors come from a man aged 55 to 70 with acute or convalescent COVID-19. Each CDR3 is given with its conserved first and last residue. The D gene is left open where the match is weak. Expanded clones are given a class, and other clones once, few, many or no size at all.

length	V	D	size	J	CDR3	DNA
11	TRBV29-1	NA	once	TRBJ1-2	CSVETDYGYTF	TGCAGCGTTGAAACAGACTATGGCTACACCTTC
14	TRBV5-8	TRBD1	NA	TRBJ1-1	CASSYRGVGTEAFF	TGTGCCAGCAGTTACAGGGGAGTAGGGACTGAAGCTTTCTTT
12	TRBV30	TRBD1	NA	TRBJ1-1	CAWHRGSTEAFF	TGTGCCTGGCACAGGGGATCCACTGAAGCTTTCTTT
16	TRBV4-1	NA	NA	TRBJ2-7	CASSQDAQGAAYEQYF	TGCGCCAGCAGCCAAGATGCGCAAGGGGCGGCCTACGAGCAGTACTTC
14	TRBV24-1	NA	NA	TRBJ2-7	CATSDPGQDYEQYF	TGTGCCACCAGTGACCCCGGACAAGACTACGAGCAGTACTTC
13	TRBV20-1	TRBD2	NA	TRBJ2-7	CSASSGPGYEQYF	TGCAGTGCTAGTAGCGGGCCGGGGTACGAGCAGTACTTC
16	TRBV4-1	TRBD1	NA	TRBJ2-1	CASSQAAGTGMNEQFF	TGCGCCAGCAGCCAAGCCGCCGGGACAGGGATGAATGAGCAGTTCTTC
15	TRBV10-1	TRBD2	NA	TRBJ2-7	CASSDTSGGTYEQYF	TGCGCCAGCAGTGACACTAGCGGGGGGACCTACGAGCAGTACTTC
17	TRBV3-1/TRBV3-2	TRBD1	NA	TRBJ2-5	CASSQRAGQGLGETQYF	TGTGCCAGCAGCCAGAGGGCAGGACAGGGGTTAGGAGAGACCCAGTACTTC
15	TRBV27	TRBD1	NA	TRBJ2-6	CASSWTGSGANVLTF	TGTGCCAGCAGTTGGACAGGGTCTGGGGCCAACGTCCTGACTTTC
17	TRBV19	TRBD1	NA	TRBJ2-6	CASIGTGRGSGANVLTF	TGTGCCAGTATCGGGACAGGGCGAGGCTCTGGGGCCAACGTCCTGACTTTC
13	TRBV6-6	TRBD1	NA	TRBJ1-2	CASSSDRVEGYTF	TGTGCCAGCAGTTCGGACAGGGTCGAAGGCTACACCTTC
15	TRBV6-5	TRBD2	once	TRBJ2-3	CAIQDASGDTDTQYF	TGTGCCATTCAGGACGCTAGCGGCGACACAGATACGCAGTATTTT
15	TRBV7-9	NA	NA	TRBJ2-6	CASSFALSGANVLTF	TGTGCCAGCAGCTTCGCGCTTTCTGGGGCCAACGTCCTGACTTTC
14	TRBV30	TRBD1	NA	TRBJ1-1	CAWNRQGANTEAFF	TGTGCCTGGAATAGACAGGGGGCAAACACTGAAGCTTTCTTT
12	TRBV27	NA	few	TRBJ1-2	CASSLQGYGYTF	TGTGCCAGCAGTTTACAGGGCTATGGCTACACCTTC
13	TRBV30	NA	NA	TRBJ2-7	CAWSRRGLGEQYF	TGTGCCTGGAGTAGAAGAGGGTTGGGCGAGCAGTACTTC
14	TRBV6-5	NA	NA	TRBJ1-4	CASSYDGNPGKLFF	TGTGCCAGCAGTTACGACGGGAACCCTGGAAAACTGTTTTTT
13	TRBV5-4	TRBD1	NA	TRBJ2-7	CASSRDRDYEQYF	TGTGCCAGCAGCCGGGACAGGGACTACGAGCAGTACTTC
14	TRBV5-6	NA	NA	TRBJ2-7	CASSLAASAYEQYF	TGTGCCAGCAGCTTGGCGGCTAGCGCCTACGAGCAGTACTTC